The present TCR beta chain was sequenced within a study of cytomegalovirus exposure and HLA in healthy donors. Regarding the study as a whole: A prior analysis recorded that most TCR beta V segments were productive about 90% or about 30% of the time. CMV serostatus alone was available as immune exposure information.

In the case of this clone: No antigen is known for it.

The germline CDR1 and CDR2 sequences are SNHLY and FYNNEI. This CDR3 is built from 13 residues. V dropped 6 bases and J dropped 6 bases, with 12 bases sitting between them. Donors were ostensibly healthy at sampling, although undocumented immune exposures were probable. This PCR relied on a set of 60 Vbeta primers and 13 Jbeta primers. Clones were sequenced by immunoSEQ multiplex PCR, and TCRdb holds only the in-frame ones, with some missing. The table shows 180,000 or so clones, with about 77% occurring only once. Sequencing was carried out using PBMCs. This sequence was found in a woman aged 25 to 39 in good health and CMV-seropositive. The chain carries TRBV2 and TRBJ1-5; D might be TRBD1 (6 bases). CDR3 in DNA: TGTGCCAGCAGGGGGGCAGGGCCTCAGCCCCAGCATTTT. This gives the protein CASRGAGPQPQHF.